A selection of T cell receptor beta chains follows, all from one sample in a study of T-cell reconstitution after alpha-beta-depleted transplantation in children. TCRdb reanalysed the PCR reads using MiXCR and keeps one entry per CDR3 protein. The sample shows 240,000 or so distinct CDR3 sequences, 12% of them seen only once. The specimen was PBMCs from the stem cell graft donor, collected from the stem cell graft. The source is a human donor who donated a stem cell graft to a child with acute lymphoblastic leukemia. Each CDR3 is given with its conserved first and last residue. The D gene is left open where the match is weak. The size field is filled for only some rows; it gives once, few, many or a size class.

TRBJ2-5,TRBV7-8,TRBD2,many,TGTGCCAGCAGCTTAAGGCAGCGGGGGACCCAGTACTTC,CASSLRQRGTQYF
TRBJ2-3,TRBV27,TRBD1,many,TGTGCCAGCAGTAAAACAGGGGGGAGGACAGATACGCAGTATTTT,CASSKTGGRTDTQYF
TRBJ1-2,TRBV30,TRBD1,.,TGTGCCTGGAACCCGGGACAGGGTTATGGCTACACCTTC,CAWNPGQGYGYTF
TRBJ2-3,TRBV15,TRBD1,many,TGTGCCACCAGCAGCAAATTACAGGGGATTAGCACAGATACGCAGTATTTT,CATSSKLQGISTDTQYF
TRBJ2-1,TRBV5-1,.,many,TGCGCCAGCAGCTTGCTTTGGCGGGCCTCCTACAATGAGCAGTTCTTC,CASSLLWRASYNEQFF
TRBJ2-2,TRBV5-1,TRBD1,many,TGCGCCAGCAGCCCACACCTCGGACAGGGAAGATTGTTCACCGGGGAGCTGTTTTTT,CASSPHLGQGRLFTGELFF
TRBJ1-3,TRBV20-1,.,many,TGCAGTGTCGAAGGGCCAGGAAACACCATATATTTT,CSVEGPGNTIYF
TRBJ1-1,TRBV6-5,.,many,TGTGCCAGCAGCCGACCGCGGGGGCGCGGCACTGAAGCTTTCTTT,CASSRPRGRGTEAFF
TRBJ1-2,TRBV20-1,.,few,TGCAGTGCTAGAGTGTCGCCTGGGGGGTTGGATGGCTACACCTTC,CSARVSPGGLDGYTF
TRBJ1-3,TRBV20-1,.,many,TGCAGTGCTAGAGTGGAAACCACCGGCTACACCATATATTTT,CSARVETTGYTIYF
TRBJ2-1,TRBV5-5,TRBD2,many,TGTGCCAGCAGCTGGGGGACTAGCGGGAGGAAAGATGAGCAGTTCTTC,CASSWGTSGRKDEQFF
TRBJ2-3,TRBV25-1,.,few,TGTGCCAGCACCCTAACAGGGACAGATACGCAGTATTTT,CASTLTGTDTQYF
TRBJ2-7,TRBV6-2/TRBV6-3,TRBD2,many,TGTGCCAGCAGTCTTAGCGGGAGCGTGTACGAGCAGTACTTC,CASSLSGSVYEQYF
TRBJ2-5,TRBV29-1,.,many,TGCAGCGTTGCGTCGGAGACCCAGTACTTC,CSVASETQYF
TRBJ1-1,TRBV6-2/TRBV6-3,.,many,TGTGCCAGCAGTTACTCTAGCGAGAACACTGAAGCTTTCTTT,CASSYSSENTEAFF
TRBJ2-3,TRBV9,.,.,TGTGCCAGCAGCGCTTGGGACGGCAGCACAGATACGCAGTATTTT,CASSAWDGSTDTQYF